A few counts support the clone carrying this T cell receptor beta chain. The CDR3 is 14 residues long. In germline, CDR1 is SGHKS, CDR2 YYEKEE (reference sequence). Deletions cut 1 base from V and 8 bases from J, with 14 bases between. This entry is derived from a study of identical twins. Template switching supplied a universal primer site; unique molecular identifiers were carried on the cDNA. TCRdb passed the 5' RACE reads through MiXCR, listing each CDR3 protein once. The data contain hundreds of thousands of distinct CDR3 sequences, 15% to 20% of them singletons. The same sample was also used in a study of T cells expressing NK-cell markers.

The material sequenced was PBMCs. The V gene is TRBV5-5, the J gene TRBJ2-3; D ambiguous. The clonotype was recovered from a woman aged 18-30 years in good health. CDR3 sequence reads: CASSLSLGQATQYF. In DNA, the CDR3 is TGTGCCAGCAGCTTGTCTCTGGGCCAGGCTACGCAGTATTTT.